Listed below are T cell receptor beta chains from one sample, sequenced in a study of tumor and adjacent non-tumor tissue in lung cancer. TCRdb redid the calling of the multiplex PCR reads with MiXCR, one entry per CDR3 protein. Of tens of thousands of distinct CDR3 sequences detected, approximately 65% appear once; the ten largest clones hold about 17%. Sequenced: lung tumor tissue. These receptors all come from a man aged 60 to 69 with non-small cell lung cancer. CDR3s include the opening cysteine and the closing phenylalanine or tryptophan. Fields, in order: clone size, V gene, D gene, J gene, CDR3 protein, CDR3 DNA. The D gene is left open where the match is weak. Size values are once, few and many counts, or a class for expanded clones, and some rows have none.

>-|TRBV2|-|TRBJ2-7
CAGSERSGGVGTYEQYF
TGTGCCGGCAGTGAAAGGAGCGGAGGCGTTGGAACCTACGAGCAGTACTTC
>-|TRBV6-2/TRBV6-3|-|TRBJ1-5
CASDSDSLYQPQHF
TGTGCCAGCGACTCCGACAGCCTTTATCAGCCCCAGCATTTT
>-|TRBV21-1|-|TRBJ2-5
CASSKLLGWETQYF
TGTGCCAGCAGCAAACTTTTGGGTTGGGAGACCCAGTACTTC
>few|TRBV6-5|-|TRBJ2-6
CAGSYQGTGANILTF
TGTGCCGGCAGTTACCAGGGGACTGGGGCCAACATCCTGACTTTC
>once|TRBV6-5|-|TRBJ2-2
CASSSGIPRELFF
TGTGCAAGCAGTTCGGGGATCCCCAGGGAGCTGTTTTTT
>-|TRBV24-1|-|TRBJ2-1
CATSDLGGRRTSEQFF
TGTGCCACCAGTGATTTGGGGGGGCGTCGAACCAGTGAACAGTTCTTC
>-|TRBV4-3|TRBD1|TRBJ1-2
CASGRGTGNYDYTF
TGCGCCAGCGGCCGAGGGACAGGCAACTATGACTACACCTTC
>few|TRBV19|TRBD2|TRBJ2-3
CASGSSGADTQYF
TGTGCCAGCGGGTCTAGCGGGGCAGATACGCAGTATTTT
>few|TRBV15|TRBD2|TRBJ2-3
CATSRAQTSGGAADTQYF
TGTGCCACCAGCAGAGCTCAAACTAGCGGGGGGGCCGCAGATACGCAGTATTTT
>-|TRBV4-2|-|TRBJ2-7
CASGSAYSGEQYF
TGTGCCAGCGGCTCAGCTTACTCGGGCGAGCAGTACTTC
>-|TRBV2|TRBD1|TRBJ2-7
CASSDMGQVKQYF
TGTGCCAGCAGTGATATGGGACAGGTAAAGCAGTACTTC
>-|TRBV12-3/TRBV12-4|TRBD2|TRBJ2-5
CASDTGLALETQYF
TGTGCCTCGGATACGGGACTAGCGTTAGAGACCCAGTACTTC
>-|TRBV5-4|-|TRBJ2-3
CASSLGASVSGADTQYF
TGTGCCAGCAGCTTGGGTGCTAGCGTGAGTGGGGCAGATACACAGTATTTT
>few|TRBV28|-|TRBJ2-7
CASSPQGTTYEQYF
TGTGCCAGCAGTCCGCAGGGTACAACCTACGAGCAGTACTTC
>many|TRBV5-1|-|TRBJ2-3
CASSLRAHGTDTQYF
TGCGCCAGCAGCTTGCGAGCCCACGGCACAGATACGCAGTATTTT
>many|TRBV4-1|TRBD1|TRBJ2-1
CASSQVGTGDNEQFF
TGCGCCAGCAGCCAAGTCGGGACAGGGGACAATGAGCAGTTCTTC
>-|TRBV29-1|TRBD2|TRBJ2-5
CSGGGRGDQYF
TGCAGTGGGGGGGGGAGGGGAGACCAGTACTTC
>-|TRBV4-2|-|TRBJ1-6
CASSQDQGRDGYNSPLQF
TGTGCCAGCAGCCAAGATCAGGGCAGGGACGGTTATAATTCACCCCTCCAATTT
>-|TRBV6-2/TRBV6-3|TRBD2|TRBJ2-1
CGSSSFLAGGWSYNKQFF
TGTGGCAGCAGTTCTTTCCTAGCGGGAGGGTGGTCCTACAATAAGCAGTTCTTC
>-|TRBV11-3|TRBD1|TRBJ2-7
CVSSLGTGRHEQYF
TGTGTCAGCAGCCTCGGGACAGGGAGACACGAGCAATACTTC
>-|TRBV12-3/TRBV12-4|TRBD1|TRBJ2-1
CASNWTGDYEQFF
TGTGCCAGCAATTGGACAGGGGATTATGAGCAGTTCTTC
>-|TRBV11-2|TRBD2|TRBJ2-7
CASTRTSGRAKSSYEHYF
TGTGCCAGCACTCGGACTAGCGGGAGGGCCAAAAGTTCCTACGAGCACTACTTC
>-|TRBV4-1|-|TRBJ1-4
CASSRNPIGDEKLFF
TGCGCTAGCAGCCGGAACCCTATCGGCGATGAAAAACTGTTTTTT
>-|TRBV5-4|-|TRBJ2-1
CASIALGDNEQFF
TGTGCCAGCATTGCTCTGGGGGACAATGAGCAGTTCTTC
>-|TRBV12-3/TRBV12-4|TRBD2|TRBJ2-7
CASSPGTSVYEQYF
TGTGCCAGCAGCCCCGGGACTAGTGTCTACGAGCAGTACTTC
>-|TRBV15|TRBD1|TRBJ2-3
CATSREIGTGVYVDTQYF
TGTGCCACCAGCAGAGAAATCGGGACAGGAGTTTATGTAGATACGCAGTATTTT
>-|TRBV11-3|-|TRBJ2-3
CASSLGLGTHTDTQYF
TGTGCCAGCAGCCTAGGGTTAGGGACTCACACAGATACGCAGTATTTT
>many|TRBV20-1|-|TRBJ2-7
CSAKLRDNLKVWGTLYEQYF
TGCAGTGCTAAGCTCCGGGACAACCTGAAGGTGTGGGGGACCCTGTACGAGCAGTACTTC
>many|TRBV28|-|TRBJ2-7
CASTGSYEQYF
TGTGCCAGCACAGGATCCTACGAGCAGTACTTC
>-|TRBV20-1|TRBD1|TRBJ1-1
CSARDPRQGGGVITEAFF
TGCAGTGCTAGAGACCCAAGACAGGGGGGGGGTGTGATCACTGAAGCTTTCTTT
>large|TRBV6-5|TRBD2|TRBJ2-5
CASTQRWGGRQETQYF
TGTGCCAGCACCCAGAGGTGGGGGGGTAGGCAAGAGACCCAGTACTTC
>many|TRBV4-2|TRBD1|TRBJ1-6
CASSQAPLVRGDPAYNSPLHF
TGTGCCAGCAGCCAAGCCCCTCTGGTCAGGGGGGATCCCGCCTATAATTCACCCCTCCACTTT
>-|TRBV20-1|TRBD2|TRBJ2-2
CSARGPGGAGLNTWELFF
TGCAGCGCTAGAGGCCCCGGGGGGGCGGGGTTGAACACCTGGGAGCTGTTTTTT
>-|TRBV4-1|-|TRBJ1-5
CASSQDQGGNQPQHF
TGCGCCAGCAGCCAAGACCAGGGCGGTAATCAGCCCCAGCATTTC
>many|TRBV28|-|TRBJ1-5
CASSSGQNQPQHF
TGTGCCAGCAGTTCCGGACAGAATCAGCCCCAGCATTTT
>once|TRBV6-2/TRBV6-3|-|TRBJ1-5
CASSWDKTGNQSQHF
TGTGCCAGCAGCTGGGACAAAACGGGCAATCAGTCCCAGCATTTT
>-|TRBV11-1|-|TRBJ2-2
CASSPRGRGCAGELFF
TGTGCCAGCAGCCCTCGGGGTAGGGGATGCGCCGGGGAGCTGTTTTTT
>many|TRBV14|-|TRBJ1-2
CASSQGADPAYYGYTF
TGTGCCAGCAGCCAAGGAGCGGACCCGGCATACTATGGCTACACCTTC
>few|TRBV28|-|TRBJ1-2
CASTSTVYGYTF
TGTGCCAGCACCTCGACGGTCTATGGCTACACCTTC
>once|TRBV28|-|TRBJ1-5
CASSLYREGQPRHF
TGTGCCAGCAGTTTATACAGGGAGGGTCAGCCCCGGCATTTT
>many|TRBV13|TRBD1|TRBJ1-3
CASSKGQGGRSGNTIYF
TGTGCCAGCAGCAAAGGACAGGGTGGAAGATCTGGAAACACCATATATTTT
>few|TRBV5-4|-|TRBJ2-5
CACSGPGETQYF
TGTGCCTGCAGCGGCCCCGGGGAGACCCAGTACTTC
>-|TRBV7-8|-|TRBJ2-1
CASSPTWGGRSYNDQFF
TGTGCCAGCAGCCCTACCTGGGGGGGCCGGTCCTACAATGATCAGTTCTTC
>many|TRBV20-1|TRBD2|TRBJ2-3
CSAPVTSGRADTQYF
TGCAGTGCCCCGGTGACTAGCGGGAGAGCAGATACGCAGTATTTT
>-|TRBV6-5|TRBD1|TRBJ2-5
CASSPGTGETQYF
TGTGCCAGCAGCCCCGGGACAGGGGAGACCCAGTACTTC
>-|TRBV29-1|-|TRBJ2-1
CGVQGDLRVSSYNEQFF
TGCGGCGTTCAAGGTGACCTCAGGGTTAGCTCCTACAATGAGCAGTTCTTC
>-|TRBV14|TRBD1|TRBJ2-5
CASSQNRGSETKYF
TGTGCCAGCAGCCAAAACAGGGGCTCGGAGACGAAGTACTTC
>many|TRBV6-1|-|TRBJ1-2
CASGTSILYGYTF
TGTGCCAGCGGGACATCTATTCTCTATGGCTACACCTTC
>-|TRBV29-1|TRBD2|TRBJ2-1
CSVRRPSGCNEQFF
TGCAGCGTAAGAAGGCCTAGCGGTTGCAATGAACAGTTCTTC
>once|TRBV6-2/TRBV6-3|TRBD2|TRBJ2-2
CVSSAGTRDTGELFF
TGTGTCAGTAGCGCCGGGACTAGGGACACCGGGGAGCTGTTTTTT
>many|TRBV20-1|-|TRBJ2-3
CSATPGGSRGDTQYF
TGCAGTGCCACCCCTGGGGGAAGTCGGGGGGATACGCAGTATTTT
>many|TRBV4-3|-|TRBJ2-7
CASSQDGNSYEQYF
TGCGCCAGCAGCCAAGATGGGAATTCCTACGAGCAGTACTTC
>-|TRBV6-1|-|TRBJ2-7
CARRDGQGPGEQYF
TGTGCCCGCAGAGATGGGCAGGGTCCGGGAGAGCAGTACTTC
>-|TRBV28|-|TRBJ1-6
CASSTTVGGLSPLHF
TGTGCCAGCAGCACCACAGTGGGCGGCTTATCACCCCTCCACTTT
>-|TRBV10-3|-|TRBJ1-2
CAISEAVIYGYTF
TGTGCCATCAGTGAGGCCGTCATCTATGGCTACACCTTC
>-|TRBV11-2|-|TRBJ1-1
CASSFGVITEAFF
TGTGCCAGCAGCTTTGGGGTGATCACTGAAGCTTTCTTT
>-|TRBV4-3|-|TRBJ2-1
CASSQDYRLSYNEQFF
TGCGCCAGCAGCCAGGATTATAGGTTGAGCTACAATGAGCAGTTCTTC
>-|TRBV20-1|TRBD2|TRBJ2-3
CSARTDRTSGITDTQYF
TGCAGTGCCAGAACCGACAGGACTAGCGGGATCACAGATACGCAGTATTTT
>-|TRBV29-1|-|TRBJ1-1
CSGRNTEAFF
TGCAGCGGACGGAACACTGAAGCTTTCTTT